This T cell receptor (beta chain) was obtained from a study of T cell responses to AZD1222 COVID-19 vaccine. Study background: Second-dose intervals of approximately 4 or approximately 12 weeks were pooled.

The germline CDR1 and CDR2 sequences are SGHTA and FQGNSA. V gave up 4 bases and J gave up 5 bases, with 6 bases separating them. The CDR3 runs 12 residues. Concerning this clone itself: Its antigen is unknown.

Clones were sequenced by immunoSEQ multiplex PCR, and TCRdb holds only the in-frame ones, with some missing. The repertoire holds roughly 120,000 clones, with roughly 90% as singletons. Findings and limits, study-wide: Donor demographics were predominantly white British with a female majority; clonal diversity may be underestimated.

The chain couples TRBV7-2 to TRBJ2-1; D not certain. The TCR sequence derives from an adult in good health. The sample here was peripheral blood, taken on day 0 of AZD1222 vaccination. The CDR3 sequence: CASSSTHNEQFF. CDR3 coding DNA: TGTGCCAGCAGCTCTACCCACAATGAGCAGTTCTTC.